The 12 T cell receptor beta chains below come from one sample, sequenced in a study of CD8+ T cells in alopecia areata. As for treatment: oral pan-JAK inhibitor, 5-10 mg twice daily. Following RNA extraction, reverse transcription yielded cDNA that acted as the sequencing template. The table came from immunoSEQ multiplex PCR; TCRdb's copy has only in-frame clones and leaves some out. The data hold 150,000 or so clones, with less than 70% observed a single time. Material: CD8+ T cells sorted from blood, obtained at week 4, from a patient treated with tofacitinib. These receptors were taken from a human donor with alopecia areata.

The CDR3 coding sequence is TGTGCCAGCAGCCCAGGGACTAGCGGGGGGAGTAACGAGCAGTACTTC. Amino acid sequence: CASSPGTSGGSNEQYF. The V call is TRBV7-2, the J call TRBJ2-7, with 15 bases lining up with TRBD2. This CDR3 comprises 16 residues. The V gene end was trimmed by 5 bases and the J gene end by 5 bases; junction bases not matched to a gene: 7. CDR1 SGHTA and CDR2 FQGNSA come from the germline V gene.

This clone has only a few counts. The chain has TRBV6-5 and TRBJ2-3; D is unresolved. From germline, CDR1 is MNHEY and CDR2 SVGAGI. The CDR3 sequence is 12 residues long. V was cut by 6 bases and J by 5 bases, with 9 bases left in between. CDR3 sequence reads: CASSPDVDTQYF. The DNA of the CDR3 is TGTGCCAGCAGCCCCGACGTAGATACGCAGTATTTT.

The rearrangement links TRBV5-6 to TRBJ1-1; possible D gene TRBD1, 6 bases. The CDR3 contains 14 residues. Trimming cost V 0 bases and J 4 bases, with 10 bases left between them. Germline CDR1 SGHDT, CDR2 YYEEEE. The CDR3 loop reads CASSLGTDTTEAFF. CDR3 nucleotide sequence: TGTGCCAGCAGCTTGGGGACAGATACCACTGAAGCTTTCTTT.

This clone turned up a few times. The DNA of the CDR3 is TGTGCCAGCAGCTTAGCGGAGTTCGACGGGTTCGACTATGGCTACACCTTC. Translating gives CASSLAEFDGFDYGYTF. The chain combines TRBV7-6 with TRBJ1-2; D unclear. The length of the CDR3 is 17 residues. V was cut by 0 bases and J by 3 bases, with 17 bases left in between. Germline lookup yields CDR1 SGHVS and CDR2 FNYEAQ.

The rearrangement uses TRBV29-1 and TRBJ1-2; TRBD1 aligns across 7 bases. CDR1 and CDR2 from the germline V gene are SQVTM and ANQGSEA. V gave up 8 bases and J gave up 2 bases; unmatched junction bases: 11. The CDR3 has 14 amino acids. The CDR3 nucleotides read TGCAGCACCGAAGACAGGGACAGAAACTATGGCTACACCTTC. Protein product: CSTEDRDRNYGYTF.

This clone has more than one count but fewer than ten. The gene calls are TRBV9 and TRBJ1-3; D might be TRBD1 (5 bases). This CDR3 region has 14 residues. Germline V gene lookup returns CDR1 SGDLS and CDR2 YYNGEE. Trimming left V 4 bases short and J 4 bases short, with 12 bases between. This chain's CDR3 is CASSPSRGGNTIYF. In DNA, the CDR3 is TGTGCCAGCAGCCCCTCAAGGGGAGGAAACACCATATATTTT.

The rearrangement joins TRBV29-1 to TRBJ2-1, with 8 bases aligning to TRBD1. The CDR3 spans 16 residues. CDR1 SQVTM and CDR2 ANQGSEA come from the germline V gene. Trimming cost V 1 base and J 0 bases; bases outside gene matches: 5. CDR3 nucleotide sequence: TGCAGCGTTGAAGGGGGACAGGACAGCTCCTACAATGAGCAGTTCTTC. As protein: CSVEGGQDSSYNEQFF.

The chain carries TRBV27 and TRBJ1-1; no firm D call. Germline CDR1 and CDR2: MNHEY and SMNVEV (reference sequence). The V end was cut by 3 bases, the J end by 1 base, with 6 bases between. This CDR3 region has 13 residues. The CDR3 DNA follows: TGTGCCAGCAGTTTTGGAGCGAACACTGAAGCTTTCTTT. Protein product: CASSFGANTEAFF.

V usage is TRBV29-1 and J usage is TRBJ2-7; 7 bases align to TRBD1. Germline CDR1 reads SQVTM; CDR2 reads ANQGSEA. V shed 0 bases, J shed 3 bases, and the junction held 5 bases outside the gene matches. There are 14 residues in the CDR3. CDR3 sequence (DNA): TGCAGCGTTGAAGAACAGGGGCGAAACTACGAGCAGTACTTC. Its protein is CSVEEQGRNYEQYF.

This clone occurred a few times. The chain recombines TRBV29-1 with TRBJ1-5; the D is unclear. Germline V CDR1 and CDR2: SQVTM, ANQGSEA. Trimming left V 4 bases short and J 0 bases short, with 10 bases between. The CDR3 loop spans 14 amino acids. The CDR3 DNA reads TGCAGCGTTGTGTCGGAGGATAGCAATCAGCCCCAGCATTTT. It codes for CSVVSEDSNQPQHF.

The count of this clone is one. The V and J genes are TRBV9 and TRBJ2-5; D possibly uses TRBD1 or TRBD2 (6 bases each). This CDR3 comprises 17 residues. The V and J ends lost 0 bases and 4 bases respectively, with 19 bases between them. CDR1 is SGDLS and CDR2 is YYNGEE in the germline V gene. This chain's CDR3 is CASSVGGVGGPGETQYF. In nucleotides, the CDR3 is TGTGCCAGCAGCGTAGGGGGCGTCGGGGGCCCGGGAGAGACCCAGTACTTC.

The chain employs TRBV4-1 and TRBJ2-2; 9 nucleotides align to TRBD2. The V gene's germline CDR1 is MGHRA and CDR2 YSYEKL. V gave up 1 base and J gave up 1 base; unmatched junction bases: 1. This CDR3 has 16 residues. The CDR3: CASSQGTSVNTGELFF. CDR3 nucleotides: TGCGCCAGCAGCCAAGGGACTAGCGTGAACACCGGGGAGCTGTTTTTT.